The next 3 T cell receptor beta chains were all read from a single sample in a study of control samples from healthy donors and cancer patients. Repertoires were generated with immunoSEQ multiplex PCR, while TCRdb's copy carries only in-frame clones and drops some. The table records about 100,000 clones, more than 75% of them present only once. What was sequenced was blood. The receptor set was obtained from a woman aged 45-60 years in good health.

The chain joins TRBV6-2 or TRBV6-3 to TRBJ2-6, with 7 nucleotides matching TRBD1. This CDR3 has 17 amino acids. Germline-derived CDR1 and CDR2 are MNHEY and SVGEGT. V lost 6 bases to trimming and J lost 0 bases; unmatched junction nucleotides: 8. The chain's CDR3 is CASSRPGQSSGANVLTF. For the CDR3, the DNA is TGTGCCAGCAGCCGTCCGGGACAGAGCTCTGGGGCCAACGTCCTGACTTTC.

The chain has TRBV7-2 and TRBJ2-3; 8 bases map to TRBD2. The junction had 7 bases not matched to a gene; V was cut back by 7 bases and J by 4 bases. This CDR3 has 14 residues. Germline loops: CDR1 SGHTA, CDR2 FQGNSA. Written as DNA, the CDR3 is TGTGCCAGCAACCAAAGACTAGCGTCAGATACGCAGTATTTT. Protein product: CASNQRLASDTQYF.

The chain has TRBV28 and TRBJ1-5; 7 positions match TRBD1. This CDR3 is 15 amino acids long. V gave up 3 bases and J gave up 7 bases; unmatched junction bases: 9. The germline V gene encodes CDR1 MDHEN and CDR2 SYDVKM. CDR3 amino acids: CASSFETGSIQPQHF. Here the CDR3 DNA reads TGTGCCAGCAGTTTTGAGACAGGGAGTATACAGCCCCAGCATTTT.